These T cell receptor beta chains were read from a single sample in a study of CD8+CD57+ T cells in acquired aplastic anemia. TCRdb re-called the reads through MiXCR, storing one row per CDR3 protein. The table lists around 430,000 distinct CDR3 sequences, around 33% of them singletons. Material for sequencing was sorted CD4+, CD8+, or CD8+CD57+ T cells (not recorded which) from PBMCs. These receptors came from a human donor with aplastic anemia. Both conserved end residues are part of each CDR3. The D gene is left open where the match is weak. The listing skips clone size in some rows; elsewhere it reads once, few, many or a size class.

NA	14	few	TRBJ1-2	TRBV5-1	CASSLSQGEYGYTF	TGCGCCAGCAGCTTGTCTCAGGGCGAGTATGGCTACACCTTC
TRBD2	12	NA	TRBJ2-7	TRBV2	CASSELALSCYF	TGTGCCAGCAGCGAACTAGCGCTATCGTGTTACTTC
NA	16	NA	TRBJ2-1	TRBV7-7	CASSSDSPSSYNEQFF	TGTGCTAGCAGCTCCGACAGCCCGAGCTCCTACAATGAGCAGTTCTTC
NA	17	many	TRBJ1-5	TRBV19	CASTKATVEGRNQPQHF	TGTGCCAGTACGAAAGCAACAGTGGAGGGGAGGAATCAGCCCCAGCATTTT
TRBD2	15	NA	TRBJ2-7	TRBV12-3/TRBV12-4	CASSPELAGVNEQYF	TGTGCCAGCAGTCCAGAGTTAGCGGGGGTAAACGAGCAGTACTTC
TRBD2	15	NA	TRBJ2-2	TRBV20-1	CSARDLAENTGELFF	TGCAGTGCTAGAGATCTAGCGGAGAACACCGGGGAGCTGTTTTTT
NA	14	NA	TRBJ1-4	TRBV7-2	CASSADRANVKLFF	TGTGCCAGCAGTGCTGACCGGGCCAACGTAAAACTGTTTTTT
TRBD2	14	many	TRBJ2-1	TRBV25-1	CASSSSGRANEQFF	TGTGCCAGCTCTAGTAGCGGGAGGGCAAATGAGCAGTTCTTC
NA	15	NA	TRBJ2-7	TRBV10-3	CAISEGQFGLYEQYF	TGTGCCATCAGTGAGGGACAATTCGGGCTCTACGAGCAGTACTTC
NA	14	many	TRBJ2-7	TRBV28	CASSLGGGSYEQYF	TGTGCCAGCAGTTTAGGGGGAGGCTCCTACGAGCAGTACTTC
TRBD2	16	NA	TRBJ2-7	TRBV20-1	CSAGGGLAGEVLKQYF	TGCAGTGCTGGGGGGGGACTAGCGGGAGAGGTCTTGAAGCAGTACTTC
TRBD1	13	once	TRBJ2-7	TRBV10-1	CASSKDRGNEQYF	TGTGCCAGCAGCAAGGACAGGGGGAACGAGCAGTACTTC
NA	14	NA	TRBJ2-2	TRBV14	CASSPTGLPGELFF	TGTGCCAGCAGCCCGACAGGCTTACCCGGGGAGCTGTTTTTT
NA	15	NA	TRBJ1-5	TRBV7-2	CASSQGFGGNQPQHF	TGTGCCAGCAGCCAAGGGTTCGGGGGTAATCAGCCCCAGCATTTT
TRBD2	13	few	TRBJ2-7	TRBV5-1	CASSRRGGYEQYF	TGCGCCAGCAGCCGGCGGGGGGGCTACGAGCAGTACTTC
NA	12	few	TRBJ2-7	TRBV6-1	CASKESSYEQYF	TGTGCCAGCAAAGAAAGCTCCTACGAGCAGTACTTC
NA	15	many	TRBJ1-3	TRBV4-3	CASSQDDTVGNTIYF	TGCGCCAGCAGCCAAGATGACACAGTAGGAAACACCATATATTTT
NA	15	few	TRBJ2-2	TRBV2	CASKFSGSDTGELFF	TGTGCCAGCAAGTTTTCCGGCTCGGACACCGGGGAGCTGTTTTTT
NA	16	NA	TRBJ2-3	TRBV7-3	CASSLTPGRASDTQYF	TGTGCCAGCAGCTTAACTCCAGGCAGGGCATCCGATACGCAGTATTTT
TRBD1	13	many	TRBJ1-2	TRBV20-1	CSARGQTGGGYTF	TGCAGTGCTAGAGGCCAGACAGGGGGAGGCTACACCTTC
NA	17	NA	TRBJ2-6	TRBV9	CASSVASRESGANVLTF	TGTGCCAGCAGCGTAGCCTCACGTGAATCTGGGGCCAACGTCCTGACTTTC
NA	14	once	TRBJ1-1	TRBV30	CAWSVMVLGTEAFF	TGTGCCTGGAGTGTTATGGTACTGGGCACTGAAGCTTTCTTT
NA	13	NA	TRBJ1-2	TRBV19	CASMRGRQGGYTF	TGTGCCAGTATGAGGGGACGGCAGGGCGGCTACACCTTC
NA	14	NA	TRBJ2-3	TRBV12-3/TRBV12-4	CASSLALGTDTQYF	TGTGCCAGCAGTTTAGCCCTAGGGACAGATACGCAGTATTTT
NA	16	few	TRBJ2-6	TRBV12-3/TRBV12-4	CASSIRGGSGANVLTF	TGTGCCAGCAGTATAAGAGGGGGCTCTGGGGCCAACGTCCTGACTTTC
NA	15	NA	TRBJ1-3	TRBV30	CAWSRDTRSGNTIYF	TGTGCCTGGAGTAGGGACACTCGCTCTGGAAACACCATATATTTT
NA	17	few	TRBJ2-3	TRBV7-9	CASSLRRGRGAADTQYF	TGTGCCAGCAGCTTAAGGCGGGGCAGGGGAGCGGCAGATACGCAGTATTTT